The sequence of this T cell receptor (beta chain) was determined in a study of T-cell reconstitution after alpha-beta-depleted transplantation in children. This clonotype was seen many times. V lost 1 base to trimming and J lost 5 bases, with 23 bases between them. There are 17 residues in the CDR3. The germline V gene encodes CDR1 DFQATT and CDR2 SNEGSKA (reference sequence). Unique molecular identifiers were used in preparing the TCRbeta library. TCRdb reanalysed the PCR reads using MiXCR and keeps one entry per CDR3 protein. The sample yields 6,400 or so distinct CDR3 sequences, roughly 17% seen once.

The chain uses TRBV20-1 and TRBJ1-1, with a weak D call TRBD1 (6 bases). The sequences come from PBMCs, collected before TCRalphabeta/CD19-depleted stem cell transplant. The sequence was obtained from a boy under 10 years old with acute lymphoblastic leukemia, due to receive a stem cell transplant. The CDR3 DNA reads TGCAGTGCTAGAGTGGCACAGGGCAAGGTTTCGCAGACTGAAGCTTTCTTT. This sequence encodes CSARVAQGKVSQTEAFF.